This TCR beta chain was retrieved from a study of T cells expressing NK-cell markers. For the study at large: Seven sequenced donors out of eight were HCMV-seropositive, one seronegative. General observations from the study: In a few donors, dominant clonotypes made up about 28.3-65% of CD3+CD56-NKG2C+ cells.

A word on this clonotype: Its cognate antigen is unknown.

Following a re-call of the 5' RACE reads, TCRdb has one entry per CDR3 protein and lacks DNA. This sample's table reports around 180,000 distinct CDR3 sequences. The germline CDR1 and CDR2 sequences are SEHNR and FQNEAQ (reference sequence). The CDR3 is 14 residues long. This chain uses TRBV7-9 with TRBJ2-7; TCRdb's assignment of TRBD2 cannot be checked, as there is no DNA. This receptor was obtained from a man aged 18 to 70 in good health. The sample consisted of blood T cells: a sorted CD56 or NKG2C T cell subset, CD4+ or CD8+ T cells, or bulk PBMC T cells (not recorded which). CDR3 sequence reads: CASRRGDRSYEQYF.